This passage covers 19 T cell receptor beta chains from one sample sequenced in a study of T cells in Graves' hyperthyroidism and ophthalmopathy. Amplification targeted TCR beta CDR3 regions from RNA transcripts. First-round RT-PCR targeting the TCR CDR3 was performed with the HTBI primer set. Each CDR3 protein is one row after TCRdb ran MiXCR on the multiplex PCR reads. The sample lists roughly 700,000 distinct CDR3 sequences; roughly a sixth were seen once. The sample consisted of blood. The receptors were gathered from a man aged 50 to 60 with Graves' hyperthyroidism.

This clonotype was picked up a small number of times. The chain combines TRBV20-1 with TRBJ1-1; 7 positions match TRBD1. The CDR3 sequence is 14 residues long. Trimming took 3 bases from V and 4 from J; bases not matched to a gene: 8. Germline CDR1 DFQATT, CDR2 SNEGSKA (reference sequence). CDR3 region: CSASRATGPTEAFF. CDR3 nucleotides: TGCAGTGCTAGTAGGGCGACAGGGCCCACTGAAGCTTTCTTT.

At least ten counts were recorded for this clonotype. This chain links TRBV3-1 with TRBJ1-2; 8 positions match TRBD1. This CDR3 has 16 residues. Germline V CDR1 and CDR2: LGHDT, YNNKEL (reference sequence). The V gene end was trimmed by 0 bases and the J gene end by 2 bases; junction bases not matched to a gene: 5. CDR3 residues: CASSQEGDRGNYGYTF. The CDR3 DNA reads TGTGCCAGCAGCCAAGAAGGCGACAGGGGCAACTATGGCTACACCTTC.

The rearrangement uses TRBV9 and TRBJ2-2, with D perhaps given as TRBD1 or TRBD2 (5 bases each). CDR1 and CDR2 (germline): SGDLS, YYNGEE. This CDR3 is 15 amino acids long. V was trimmed by 4 bases and J by 3 bases, leaving 13 bases between them. CDR3 sequence: CASSPRVGDTGELFF. The CDR3 DNA is TGTGCCAGCAGCCCTCGTGTGGGGGACACCGGGGAGCTGTTTTTT.

In this sample, this clonotype turned up many times. The J gene is TRBJ2-5, the V gene TRBV28; unclear D gene. V lost 6 bases to trimming and J lost 1 base, with 21 bases between them. From germline, CDR1 is MDHEN and CDR2 SYDVKM. This CDR3 spans 17 amino acids. The CDR3 DNA is TGTGCCAGCAGCTCCTTCCTAAACGGTGGGTCCCAAGAGACCCAGTACTTC. This encodes CASSSFLNGGSQETQYF.

This chain connects TRBV7-9 to TRBJ1-1, with 10 bases aligning to TRBD1. The CDR3 runs to 16 residues. J was trimmed by 7 bases and V by 6 bases; bases with no gene match: 14. Germline CDR1 is SEHNR and CDR2 is FQNEAQ (reference sequence). The CDR3 nucleotides are TGTGCCAGCAGTTACAGACAGGGGGCGCGTAAAGGTGAAGCTTTCTTT. This encodes CASSYRQGARKGEAFF.

This clonotype was found a few times. V is TRBV18 and J is TRBJ2-5; D gene uncertain. CDR3 length: 14 residues. The V end was cut by 2 bases, the J end by 0 bases, with 7 bases between. Germline loops: CDR1 KGHSH, CDR2 LQKENI. The CDR3 DNA sequence: TGTGCCAGCTCACCAATGCGGAACCAAGAGACCCAGTACTTC. It yields the protein CASSPMRNQETQYF.

This clonotype was recorded many times. This sequence joins TRBV6-2 or TRBV6-3 and TRBJ2-7; 9 nucleotides match TRBD2. Germline values: CDR1 MNHEY, CDR2 SVGEGT. There are 14 residues in the CDR3. Trimming took 3 bases from V and 6 from J; bases not matched to a gene: 6. CDR3 amino acids: CASSYGDSGSEQYF. The CDR3, as DNA: TGTGCCAGCAGTTATGGAGATAGCGGGAGCGAGCAGTACTTC.

The chain joins TRBV20-1 to TRBJ2-7; possibly TRBD1 for D (6 bases). This CDR3 contains 15 residues. Trimming took 5 bases from V and 0 from J, leaving 17 bases between them. The germline gives CDR1 DFQATT, CDR2 SNEGSKA (reference sequence). This CDR3 is CSAARTGPGSYEQYF. Written as DNA, the CDR3 is TGCAGTGCTGCAAGAACAGGGCCCGGCTCCTACGAGCAGTACTTC.

The V gene is TRBV6-1, the J gene TRBJ1-5, with TRBD1 identical over 7 bases. V dropped 6 bases and J dropped 6; count of bases not matched to a gene: 8. The CDR3 has 14 residues. Germline-derived CDR1 and CDR2 are MNHNS and SASEGT. CDR3 amino acids: CASRTTQGGQPQHF. The CDR3 DNA reads TGTGCCAGCAGGACCACTCAGGGGGGTCAGCCCCAGCATTTT.

The rearrangement joins TRBV20-1 to TRBJ2-3; tentative D call: TRBD2 (7 bases). Looked up from germline, CDR1 is DFQATT and CDR2 is SNEGSKA (reference sequence). Trimming pared 3 bases from V and 2 bases from J, leaving 9 bases between. The CDR3 is 13 residues long. The chain's CDR3 is CSASGGLTDTQYF. In DNA, the CDR3 is TGCAGTGCTAGCGGGGGGCTCACAGATACGCAGTATTTT.

This clonotype was observed a handful of times. This clone may be a read error of a much larger clone one base away. This chain links TRBV12-3 or TRBV12-4 with TRBJ2-4; 10 bases match TRBD1. The CDR3 length is 15 residues. CDR3 region: CACSSAWDRGNIQYF. The CDR3 region has the DNA TGTGCCTGCAGTTCGGCTTGGGACAGGGGTAACATTCAGTACTTC.

This clonotype occurred many times. The chain recombines TRBV5-5 with TRBJ2-2; D perhaps matches TRBD1 (6 bases). The germline V and J ends were trimmed by 4 bases and 9 bases, with 16 bases remaining between them. From germline, CDR1 is SGHKS and CDR2 YYEKEE (reference sequence). The CDR3 is 14 amino acids. The CDR3 sequence: CASSTRTANRELFF. The DNA for the CDR3 is TGTGCCAGCAGCACAAGGACAGCCAACCGGGAGCTGTTTTTT. Full variable domain (missing parts from reference TRBV5-5 and TRBJ2-2): DAGVTQSPTHLIKTRGQQVTLRCSPISGHKSVSWYQQVLGQGPQFIFQYYEKEERGRGNFPDRFSARQFPNYSSELNVNALLLGDSALYLCASSTRTANRELFFGEGSRLTVL.

To note about this clonotype: This may arise from a read error, as a much more abundant clone is one base away. The chain uses TRBV27 and TRBJ1-4; TRBD1 is a possible D gene (5 bases). The V gene's germline CDR1 is MNHEY and CDR2 SMNVEV (reference sequence). This CDR3 is 14 amino acids long. The CDR3 loop reads CASSFVQSREKLLF. The CDR3 DNA is TGTGCCAGCAGTTTCGTGCAATCCAGGGAAAAACTGCTTTTT.

This clonotype was observed a handful of times. This chain uses TRBV7-3 with TRBJ2-7; 10 positions match TRBD2. V gave up 5 bases and J gave up 5 bases; unmatched junction bases: 9. CDR1 and CDR2 from the germline V gene are SGHTA and FQGTGA. CDR3 length: 15 residues. The CDR3 bases are TGTGCCAGCAGCCCGACAGCGGGAGGGCGAAACGAGCAGTACTTC. Translating gives CASSPTAGGRNEQYF.

The V call is TRBV28, the J call TRBJ1-1; possibly TRBD1 for D (5 bases). V was pared by 7 bases and J by 4 bases, with 13 bases between. Germline V gives CDR1 MDHEN, CDR2 SYDVKM. The CDR3 extends over 13 amino acids. CDR3 residues: CASIGGTTTEAFF. CDR3 nucleotide sequence: TGTGCCAGCATCGGCGGGACGACCACTGAAGCTTTCTTT. The full variable domain, rest sourced from reference TRBV28 and TRBJ1-1, is DVKVTQSSRYLVKRTGEKVFLECVQDMDHENMFWYRQDPGLGLRLIYFSYDVKMKEKGDIPEGYSVSREKKERFSLILESASTNQTSMYLCASIGGTTTEAFFGQGTRLTVV.

This clonotype was detected many times. The V and J genes are TRBV28 and TRBJ1-1, with 8 bases that match TRBD1. The CDR3 extends over 14 amino acids. From germline, CDR1 is MDHEN and CDR2 SYDVKM. V dropped 4 bases and J dropped 7; count of bases not matched to a gene: 8. CDR3: CASSSGTGSLEAFF. For the CDR3, the DNA is TGTGCCAGCAGTTCAGGGACAGGCTCGCTTGAAGCTTTCTTT. The complete variable domain, with remaining parts taken from reference TRBV28 and TRBJ1-1, reads DVKVTQSSRYLVKRTGEKVFLECVQDMDHENMFWYRQDPGLGLRLIYFSYDVKMKEKGDIPEGYSVSREKKERFSLILESASTNQTSMYLCASSSGTGSLEAFFGQGTRLTVV.

This clonotype appeared many times. The chain uses TRBV2 and TRBJ2-5; D is unclear. There are 14 residues in the CDR3. CDR1 SNHLY and CDR2 FYNNEI come from the germline V gene. V shed 4 bases and J shed 0 bases, with 9 bases lying between them. The CDR3 DNA sequence: TGTGCCAGCAGTGTTCGAGTAGACCAAGAGACCCAGTACTTC. Amino acids: CASSVRVDQETQYF.

The table lists this clonotype with a few counts. The CDR3 loop reads CASSRDSSRSTDTQYF. CDR3 in DNA: TGTGCCAGCAGCCGGGACTCCTCCAGAAGCACAGATACGCAGTATTTT. The V call is TRBV6-1, the J call TRBJ2-3, with a tentative D call TRBD2 (6 bases). The CDR3 runs 16 residues. Per the germline V gene, CDR1 is MNHNS and CDR2 is SASEGT. The V gene lost 6 bases and the J gene lost 0 bases, with 16 bases spanning the gap.

This clonotype turned up a few times. The rearrangement joins TRBV14 to TRBJ2-5; a weak D match, TRBD2 (6 bases). The CDR3 extends over 15 amino acids. V lost 3 bases, J lost 2 bases, and 13 bases lay in between. The germline CDR1 and CDR2 sequences are SGHDN and FVKESK. In nucleotides, the CDR3 is TGTGCCAGCAGCCAGATTAGCGGATCGCAAGAGACCCAGTACTTC. Residues: CASSQISGSQETQYF.